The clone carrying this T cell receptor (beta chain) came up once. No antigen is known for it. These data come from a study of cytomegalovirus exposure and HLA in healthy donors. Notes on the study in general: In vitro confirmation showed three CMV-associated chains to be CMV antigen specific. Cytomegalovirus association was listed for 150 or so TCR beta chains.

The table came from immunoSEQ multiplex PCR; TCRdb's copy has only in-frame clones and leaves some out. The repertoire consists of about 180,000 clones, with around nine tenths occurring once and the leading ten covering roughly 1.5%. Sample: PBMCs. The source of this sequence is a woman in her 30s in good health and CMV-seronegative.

CDR3 loop: CASSDRFGQGAYEQYF. The DNA of the CDR3 is TGTGCCAGCAGTGATAGGTTCGGGCAGGGGGCCTACGAGCAGTACTTC. The rearrangement links TRBV6-1 to TRBJ2-7, with 7 nucleotides matching TRBD1. There are 16 residues in the CDR3. CDR1 and CDR2 (germline): MNHNS, SASEGT. V trimming: 3 bases; J trimming: 2 bases; junction bases outside the gene matches: 10.